Below are 22 T cell receptor beta chains sequenced from a single sample in a study of shared clonotypes between healthy human individuals. Profiling relied on immunoSEQ multiplex PCR, and the TCRdb table lists in-frame clones only, not all of them. The sample carries 1 million to 1.3 million clones, about 84% recorded once. Sequenced input: memory CD4+ T cells from PBMCs. Subset in this sample: CD45RA-negative fraction. The origin of the receptors is a man younger than 30 in good health. Some clones in this sample may be carry-over from other donors' samples.

This clone was counted a few times. The CDR3 DNA sequence: TGTGCCAGCACCCAGGGGAGCCAAGAGACCCAGTACTTC. Translated, it gives CASTQGSQETQYF. The chain is built from TRBV5-5 and TRBJ2-5; possibly TRBD1 for D (6 bases). This CDR3 is 13 amino acids long. The V end was cut by 6 bases, the J end by 1 base, with 10 bases between. Germline values: CDR1 SGHKS, CDR2 YYEKEE (reference sequence).

The genes are TRBV5-4 and TRBJ2-1, with 15 bases matching TRBD2. The CDR3 is made up of 17 amino acids. After removal of 4 bases from V and 2 bases from J, the junction contained 4 bases not matched to a gene. Germline V gene sequence: CDR1 SGHNT, CDR2 YYREEE (reference sequence). The CDR3 is CASSAGLAGGPYNEQFF. The CDR3 DNA sequence: TGTGCCAGCAGCGCGGGACTAGCGGGGGGCCCCTACAATGAGCAGTTCTTC. Variable domain in full (rest from reference TRBV5-4 and TRBJ2-1): ETGVTQSPTHLIKTRGQQVTLRCSSQSGHNTVSWYQQALGQGPQFIFQYYREEENGRGNFPPRFSGLQFPNYSSELNVNALELDDSALYLCASSAGLAGGPYNEQFFGPGTRLTVL.

This sequence joins TRBV9 and TRBJ2-3; TRBD2 agrees at 13 bases. The junction had 7 bases not matched to a gene; V was cut back by 3 bases and J by 6 bases. The CDR3 is made up of 16 amino acids. Looked up from germline, CDR1 is SGDLS and CDR2 is YYNGEE. The CDR3 nucleotides read TGTGCCAGCAGCGAGGGACTAGCGGGGTTTGCGGATACGCAGTATTTT. Translating gives CASSEGLAGFADTQYF.

This clone was picked up a small number of times. The chain employs TRBV18 and TRBJ1-4; possibly TRBD1 for D (5 bases). Trimming removed 2 bases from V and 6 bases from J, with 13 bases in between. The germline V gene encodes CDR1 KGHSH and CDR2 LQKENI. CDR3 length: 15 residues. The CDR3: CASSPTAGFDEKLFF. CDR3 in DNA: TGTGCCAGCTCACCAACGGCAGGGTTTGATGAAAAACTGTTTTTT.

This clone was seen a handful of times. In the same sample, other DNA sequences code for this CDR3. The chain couples TRBV7-9 to TRBJ2-3; D is unclear. CDR3 length: 13 amino acids. The ends were cut back, 5 bases at V and 1 base at J, with 7 bases in the middle. The V gene's germline CDR1 is SEHNR and CDR2 FQNEAQ (reference sequence). The CDR3 sequence: CASSRRGTDTQYF. In DNA form, the CDR3 reads TGTGCCAGCAGCCGCCGGGGCACAGATACGCAGTATTTT.

The chain recombines TRBV28 with TRBJ2-7, with no clear D. Trimming cost V 2 bases and J 3 bases, with 8 bases left between them. The CDR3 length is 13 residues. Germline CDR1 is MDHEN and CDR2 is SYDVKM. CDR3 in amino acids: CASSLPLGYEQYF. The CDR3 DNA reads TGTGCCAGCAGTTTACCCCTTGGCTACGAGCAGTACTTC. The full variable domain, completed using reference TRBV28 and TRBJ2-7, is DVKVTQSSRYLVKRTGEKVFLECVQDMDHENMFWYRQDPGLGLRLIYFSYDVKMKEKGDIPEGYSVSREKKERFSLILESASTNQTSMYLCASSLPLGYEQYFGPGTRLTVT.

This clone has just a few counts. In DNA form, the CDR3 reads TGTGCCAGCAGCCCAAGGGACCGGGGGGATCAGCCCCAGCATTTT. Translated, it gives CASSPRDRGDQPQHF. The chain carries TRBV28 and TRBJ1-5; the D gene is possibly TRBD1 (5 bases). The CDR3 contains 15 residues. V dropped 6 bases and J dropped 5 bases, with 17 bases sitting between them. CDR1 is MDHEN, CDR2 SYDVKM, per germline.

This clone was counted a single time. The chain uses TRBV2 and TRBJ2-5, with 9 bases aligning to TRBD1. Per germline, CDR1 SNHLY and CDR2 FYNNEI. The CDR3 is 14 amino acids. Trimming at V came to 6 bases and at J to 3 bases, leaving 5 bases not matched to a gene. The CDR3 is CASRPGQGKETQYF. The CDR3 region has the DNA TGTGCCAGCAGGCCGGGACAGGGAAAAGAGACCCAGTACTTC.

This sequence joins TRBV29-1 and TRBJ1-3, with 8 bases that match TRBD1. Germline-derived CDR1 and CDR2 are SQVTM and ANQGSEA. The CDR3 contains 16 residues. The J segment lost 2 bases and the V segment lost 2 bases, leaving 8 bases of the junction unmatched. The CDR3 bases are TGCAGCGTTGAACTGGCCAGGGGGCGTACTGGAAACACCATATATTTT. Its protein is CSVELARGRTGNTIYF. The full variable domain, its missing parts supplied by reference TRBV29-1 and TRBJ1-3, is SAVISQKPSRDICQRGTSLTIQCQVDSQVTMMFWYRQQPGQSLTLIATANQGSEATYESGFVIDKFPISRPNLTFSTLTVSNMSPEDSSIYLCSVELARGRTGNTIYFGEGSWLTVV.

The rearrangement uses TRBV9 and TRBJ1-1, with D uncertain. V shed 4 bases and J shed 5 bases, with 18 bases lying between them. The CDR3 consists of 15 residues. Per germline, CDR1 SGDLS and CDR2 YYNGEE. CDR3 sequence: CASSPLRARETEAFF. Here the CDR3 DNA reads TGTGCCAGCAGCCCTCTACGGGCGAGAGAAACTGAAGCTTTCTTT.

In the case of this clone: The sample holds other DNA sequences that translate to the same CDR3. J is TRBJ2-2 and V is TRBV28; D is undetermined. The germline CDR1 and CDR2 sequences are MDHEN and SYDVKM. The CDR3 has 13 residues. V was pared by 5 bases and J by 5 bases, with 9 bases between. This CDR3 is CASSPPGTGELFF. The DNA of the CDR3 is TGTGCCAGCAGTCCCCCCGGGACCGGGGAGCTGTTTTTT. The complete variable domain, with remaining parts taken from reference TRBV28 and TRBJ2-2, reads DVKVTQSSRYLVKRTGEKVFLECVQDMDHENMFWYRQDPGLGLRLIYFSYDVKMKEKGDIPEGYSVSREKKERFSLILESASTNQTSMYLCASSPPGTGELFFGEGSRLTVL.

The J gene is TRBJ1-3, the V gene TRBV7-9; no clear D gene. The CDR3 extends over 14 amino acids. With 2 bases removed from V and 8 bases from J, the gap between germline ends came to 13 bases. Germline loops: CDR1 SEHNR, CDR2 FQNEAQ (reference sequence). CDR3 amino acids: CASSLNGVTDTIYF. The DNA for the CDR3 is TGTGCCAGCAGCTTAAATGGCGTGACGGACACCATATATTTT.

The chain recombines TRBV7-9 with TRBJ2-6; TRBD2 matches 8 bases. The ends lost 2 bases at V and 0 bases at J; junction bases unmatched: 3. Germline CDR1 SEHNR, CDR2 FQNEAQ (reference sequence). The CDR3 totals 17 residues. The CDR3 loop is CASSLYSGTSGANVLTF. The CDR3 DNA sequence: TGTGCCAGCAGCTTATATAGCGGGACCTCTGGGGCCAACGTCCTGACTTTC.

In its sample, this clone was seen a few times. The chain carries TRBV11-2 and TRBJ2-7, with D perhaps TRBD1 (5 bases). The germline gives CDR1 SGHAT, CDR2 FQNNGV. Trimming cost V 0 bases and J 1 base, with 7 bases left between them. This CDR3 has 14 residues. The CDR3 nucleotides read TGTGCCAGCAGCTTAGACAGGGAATCCTACGAGCAGTACTTC. It is translated as CASSLDRESYEQYF.

This rearrangement joins TRBV29-1 to TRBJ1-1; D unclear. The CDR3 has 13 amino acids. Germline CDR1 is SQVTM and CDR2 is ANQGSEA. The V gene lost 4 bases and the J gene lost 0 bases, with 9 bases spanning the gap. The CDR3 spells CSVVTFMNTEAFF. The CDR3 DNA sequence: TGCAGCGTTGTCACCTTTATGAACACTGAAGCTTTCTTT.

This clone occurred once. The rearrangement links TRBV7-3 to TRBJ2-6; D remains unclear. The CDR3 is 15 amino acids. V gave up 2 bases and J gave up 2 bases, with 7 bases separating them. Germline CDR1 reads SGHTA; CDR2 reads FQGTGA. The CDR3 nucleotides read TGTGCCAGCAGCTTAGGGATCCCTGGGGCCAACGTCCTGACTTTC. Its protein product is CASSLGIPGANVLTF.

The V gene is TRBV4-2, the J gene TRBJ2-7; weak D call: TRBD1 (6 bases). Germline-derived CDR1 and CDR2 are LGHNA and YNFKEQ. CDR3 size: 17 residues. Trimming removed 0 bases from V and 6 bases from J, with 21 bases in between. CDR3 amino acids: CASSQDDLGRGNSEQYF. DNA for the CDR3: TGTGCCAGCAGCCAAGACGATCTAGGCAGGGGCAATAGCGAGCAGTACTTC.

The rearrangement links TRBV7-3 to TRBJ1-5, with 8 bases fitting TRBD1. The V and J ends lost 5 bases and 2 bases, in that order; junction bases with no gene match: 17. There are 19 residues in the CDR3. CDR1 is SGHTA and CDR2 is FQGTGA in the germline V gene. CDR3 nucleotide sequence: TGTGCCAGCAGCCCTGAATCAGGGGGCAACCGGGATGGCAATCAGCCCCAGCATTTT. Its protein product is CASSPESGGNRDGNQPQHF.

This chain joins TRBV6-5 and TRBJ2-7; TRBD2 agrees at 10 bases. The CDR3 has 14 residues. Trimming cost V 6 bases and J 4 bases; bases outside gene matches: 6. Looked up from germline, CDR1 is MNHEY and CDR2 is SVGAGI. The CDR3, as DNA: TGTGCCAGCAGAACACTAGCGGGAAGGTACGAGCAGTACTTC. It specifies CASRTLAGRYEQYF.

The chain couples TRBV28 to TRBJ2-1; 8 positions agree with TRBD2. CDR3 length equals 15 residues. CDR1 is MDHEN, CDR2 SYDVKM, per germline. Germline trimming cut 7 bases from V and 7 bases from J; bases unmatched to any gene: 12. The CDR3 loop reads CASTPAGEGRNEQFF. The CDR3 DNA follows: TGTGCCAGCACCCCAGCGGGAGAAGGTAGAAATGAGCAGTTCTTC.

As regards this clone: Other DNA sequences in this sample translate to the same CDR3. This chain links TRBV2 with TRBJ1-5; D gene ambiguous. Trimming cost V 3 bases and J 0 bases, with 3 bases left between them. The CDR3 consists of 13 residues. Germline CDR1 is SNHLY and CDR2 is FYNNEI. The CDR3: CASSEHSNQPQHF. The DNA of the CDR3 is TGTGCCAGCAGTGAGCATAGCAATCAGCCCCAGCATTTT.

The chain couples TRBV11-3 to TRBJ2-5, with 9 bases that match TRBD1. Germline loops: CDR1 SGHNT, CDR2 YENEEA. The CDR3 is made up of 14 amino acids. V dropped 1 base and J dropped 3; count of bases not matched to a gene: 0. This CDR3 reads CASSLGTGEETQYF. The CDR3 DNA follows: TGTGCCAGCAGCTTAGGGACAGGGGAAGAGACCCAGTACTTC.